The 7 T cell receptor beta chains in this list originate from one sample, sequenced in a study of T cell responses to AZD1222 COVID-19 vaccine. Sequencing was performed with immunoSEQ multiplex PCR; in TCRdb, only in-frame clones are kept and a portion is missing. The data show fewer than 130,000 clones, about four fifths seen once. Sample: peripheral blood, taken on day 0 of AZD1222 vaccination. Receptors were obtained from an adult in good health.

The CDR3 DNA follows: TGTGCCAGCAGCTCCTCTCGGTGGCAGGTCTATGGCTACACCTTC. This encodes CASSSSRWQVYGYTF. This chain joins TRBV7-8 and TRBJ1-2; D unresolved. Germline-derived CDR1 and CDR2 are SGHVS and FQNEAQ. CDR3 length equals 15 residues. The germline V and J ends were trimmed by 4 bases and 4 bases, with 16 bases remaining between them.

The chain couples TRBV6-2 or TRBV6-3 to TRBJ1-1; 9 nucleotides agree with TRBD1. The CDR3 length is 16 residues. Germline V gives CDR1 MNHEY, CDR2 SVGEGT. The V segment lost 4 bases and the J segment 1 base; nucleotides outside the gene matches: 7. The CDR3 loop is CASSSVPGQGNTEAFF. The CDR3 nucleotides read TGTGCCAGCAGTTCCGTACCGGGACAGGGGAACACTGAAGCTTTCTTT.

The rearrangement links TRBV7-2 to TRBJ1-5; a weak D match, TRBD1 (5 bases). The germline gives CDR1 SGHTA, CDR2 FQGNSA. The V end was cut by 0 bases, the J end by 6 bases, with 12 bases between. CDR3 length: 15 residues. For the CDR3, the DNA is TGTGCCAGCAGCTTAGCACACGCCGGGGGTCAGCCCCAGCATTTT. It codes for CASSLAHAGGQPQHF.

J is TRBJ1-4 and V is TRBV30, with 9 bases lining up with TRBD1. The V gene's germline CDR1 is GTSNPN and CDR2 SVGIG (reference sequence). The CDR3 has 14 amino acids. V lost 1 base and J lost 9; bases outside the gene matches: 6. This CDR3 is CAWSGDRVVKKLFF. CDR3 nucleotide sequence: TGTGCCTGGAGTGGGGACAGGGTTGTAAAAAAACTGTTTTTT.

This clone was counted a few times. V gene TRBV12-3 or TRBV12-4 combines with J gene TRBJ1-2, with D possibly being TRBD1 (5 bases). The CDR3 is 13 amino acids. V lost 5 bases and J 8 bases, leaving 15 bases between the germline ends. CDR3 protein: CASSPGTHRGYTF. CDR3 DNA sequence: TGTGCCAGCAGTCCCGGGACGCATCGAGGCTACACCTTC.

This clone was observed a handful of times. The chain employs TRBV28 and TRBJ1-6, with D possibly TRBD1 on 6 matching bases. The CDR3 has 16 amino acids. Trimming shortened V by 1 base and J by 4 bases, and 11 bases separated the two germline ends. Germline loops: CDR1 MDHEN, CDR2 SYDVKM. This CDR3 reads CASSLLGDKYNSPLHF. CDR3 in DNA: TGTGCCAGCAGTTTATTAGGGGACAAGTATAATTCACCCCTCCACTTT.

V gene TRBV28 combines with J gene TRBJ2-1; 10 bases fit TRBD1. The J segment lost 7 bases and the V segment lost 3 bases, leaving 6 bases of the junction unmatched. The CDR3 is 15 amino acids. CDR1 and CDR2 (germline): MDHEN, SYDVKM. CDR3 residues: CASSLGGTGANEQFF. The CDR3 nucleotides read TGTGCCAGCAGTTTGGGGGGGACAGGGGCAAATGAGCAGTTCTTC.